This TCR beta chain was found in a study of blood T cell repertoires in COVID-19. In the study's own analysis: Scientists estimated how many nucleated cells there were by amplifying reference gene primers. Assay used: immunoSEQ multiplex PCR; TCRdb lists only in-frame clones, some missing. V and J calls plus clone size are reproduced from that table; the DNA served to infer D and trimming. The table shows 150,000 or so clones, with about 86% occurring only once. Patients from Seattle were sampled longitudinally, starting during active infection. Trimming left V 8 bases short and J 3 bases short, with 16 bases between. Germline values: CDR1 MNHEY, CDR2 SVGAGI. This CDR3 is built from 14 residues.

The receptor was derived from a woman aged 65 to 85 with COVID-19, enrolled during active disease. V and J are TRBV6-5 and TRBJ2-5; no definite D call. Sequenced input: peripheral blood. The CDR3 DNA is TGTGCCAGCCCCCCTGAGGAAGGTGAAGAGACCCAGTACTTC. Translated, it gives CASPPEEGEETQYF.